These T cell receptor beta chains were read from a single sample in a study of Tregs in tolerant kidney transplant recipients. These receptors have no identified antigens. The table came from immunoSEQ multiplex PCR; TCRdb's copy has only in-frame clones and leaves some out. The sample has over 15,000 clones; around 53% are singletons. The sample was CD4+ T cells from blood cultured with allogeneic cells, taken before the transplant. The receptors were gathered from a human patient who received a combined kidney and bone marrow transplant. Each CDR3 is given with its conserved first and last residue. The order of the fields is J gene, D gene, clone size, V gene, CDR3 protein, CDR3 DNA. D genes are given only for firm matches. Clone size is not always given. Where it is, it says once, few, many or a class for expanded clones.

J: TRBJ1-2; D: NA; size: few; V: TRBV6-1; CDR3: CASRSGNHFNYGYTF; DNA: TGTGCCAGCAGGTCAGGGAATCACTTTAACTATGGCTACACCTTC
J: TRBJ2-5; D: NA; size: NA; V: TRBV5-1; CDR3: CASSPNSGVVEETQYF; DNA: TGCGCCAGCAGCCCCAATAGCGGAGTGGTAGAAGAGACCCAGTACTTC
J: TRBJ1-5; D: NA; size: few; V: TRBV7-9; CDR3: CASSLGVSQPQHF; DNA: TGTGCCAGCAGCTTAGGAGTTAGTCAGCCCCAGCATTTT
J: TRBJ1-5; D: NA; size: NA; V: TRBV19; CDR3: CASSIGGYQPQHF; DNA: TGTGCCAGTAGTATCGGGGGGTATCAGCCCCAGCATTTT
J: TRBJ1-1; D: TRBD1; size: NA; V: TRBV2; CDR3: CASKRQGSTEAFF; DNA: TGTGCCAGCAAGAGACAGGGGAGCACTGAAGCTTTCTTT
J: TRBJ2-7; D: TRBD2; size: NA; V: TRBV5-4; CDR3: CASSGGLAENYEQYF; DNA: TGTGCCAGCAGCGGGGGACTAGCGGAGAACTACGAGCAGTACTTC
J: TRBJ1-2; D: NA; size: few; V: TRBV7-2; CDR3: CASSITGTGDYGYTF; DNA: TGTGCCAGCAGCATCACAGGGACGGGTGACTATGGCTACACCTTC
J: TRBJ2-3; D: TRBD2; size: NA; V: TRBV6-4; CDR3: CASSAYQAGATDTQYF; DNA: TGTGCCAGCAGTGCCTATCAAGCGGGAGCGACAGATACGCAGTATTTT
J: TRBJ2-3; D: TRBD1; size: few; V: TRBV6-5; CDR3: CASSYQGQRQYF; DNA: TGTGCCAGCAGTTATCAGGGACAGAGGCAGTATTTT
J: TRBJ2-7; D: TRBD2; size: NA; V: TRBV6-6; CDR3: CASSYTLAGTSYEQYF; DNA: TGTGCCAGCAGTTACACACTAGCGGGGACCTCCTACGAGCAGTACTTC
J: TRBJ2-7; D: NA; size: NA; V: TRBV28; CDR3: CASSLGGGGPYEQYF; DNA: TGTGCCAGCAGTTTAGGGGGGGGCGGCCCCTACGAGCAGTACTTC
J: TRBJ2-3; D: TRBD2; size: NA; V: TRBV7-9; CDR3: CASSTGTSGFTDTQYF; DNA: TGTGCCAGCAGCACCGGGACTAGCGGCTTCACAGATACGCAGTATTTT
J: TRBJ1-3; D: TRBD1; size: NA; V: TRBV4-1; CDR3: CASSQVGTGADTIYF; DNA: TGCGCCAGCAGCCAAGTAGGGACAGGTGCTGACACCATATATTTT
J: TRBJ2-1; D: NA; size: NA; V: TRBV4-2; CDR3: CASSQDRARQGGNEQFF; DNA: TGTGCCAGCAGCCAAGATCGGGCAAGGCAGGGAGGAAATGAGCAGTTCTTC
J: TRBJ2-1; D: TRBD2; size: NA; V: TRBV6-5; CDR3: CASSPIGGAYNEQFF; DNA: TGTGCCAGCAGCCCGATTGGGGGGGCCTACAATGAGCAGTTCTTC
J: TRBJ1-1; D: NA; size: NA; V: TRBV30; CDR3: CAWSVRGNTEAFF; DNA: TGTGCCTGGAGTGTACGGGGGAACACTGAAGCTTTCTTT
J: TRBJ2-2; D: NA; size: NA; V: TRBV10-3; CDR3: CAIRQGLFDTGELFF; DNA: TGTGCCATCCGACAGGGACTGTTTGACACCGGGGAGCTGTTTTTT
J: TRBJ1-2; D: NA; size: NA; V: TRBV9; CDR3: CASSVWEANYGYTF; DNA: TGTGCCAGCAGCGTATGGGAGGCTAACTATGGCTACACCTTC
J: TRBJ2-7; D: TRBD2; size: NA; V: TRBV4-2; CDR3: CASSQGSGGRPYEQYF; DNA: TGTGCCAGCAGCCAAGGTAGCGGGGGGCGTCCCTACGAGCAGTACTTC
J: TRBJ1-5; D: NA; size: NA; V: TRBV6-6; CDR3: CASSPPGESNQPQHF; DNA: TGTGCCAGCAGCCCACCTGGGGAGTCAAATCAGCCCCAGCATTTT
J: TRBJ2-1; D: TRBD2; size: NA; V: TRBV7-9; CDR3: CASSRWGGSYNEQFF; DNA: TGTGCCAGCAGCCGATGGGGGGGCTCCTACAATGAGCAGTTCTTC
J: TRBJ2-7; D: NA; size: NA; V: TRBV6-1; CDR3: CASSEAGGLIVYEQYF; DNA: TGTGCCAGCAGTGAAGCGGGGGGGCTAATCGTCTACGAGCAGTACTTC
J: TRBJ2-1; D: TRBD2; size: NA; V: TRBV29-1; CDR3: CSVEDWASGRRDEQFF; DNA: TGCAGCGTTGAGGATTGGGCTAGCGGGAGGCGGGATGAGCAGTTCTTC
J: TRBJ2-1; D: TRBD2; size: NA; V: TRBV10-2; CDR3: CASSDSGGSYNEQFF; DNA: TGCGCCAGCAGTGATAGCGGGGGCTCCTACAATGAGCAGTTCTTC
J: TRBJ1-1; D: TRBD1; size: few; V: TRBV2; CDR3: CASSQRTGRNTEAFF; DNA: TGTGCCAGCAGCCAGAGGACAGGAAGGAACACTGAAGCTTTCTTT
J: TRBJ2-1; D: NA; size: few; V: TRBV7-9; CDR3: CASSGSGHSYNEQFF; DNA: TGTGCCAGCAGCGGTAGCGGTCATTCCTACAATGAGCAGTTCTTC
J: TRBJ2-4; D: TRBD1; size: NA; V: TRBV19; CDR3: CASRGQGAAKNIQYF; DNA: TGTGCCAGTAGGGGACAGGGGGCGGCCAAAAACATTCAGTACTTC
J: TRBJ2-7; D: NA; size: once; V: TRBV7-2; CDR3: CASSSSSYEQYF; DNA: TGTGCCAGCAGCTCCTCCTCCTACGAGCAGTACTTC
J: TRBJ1-1; D: NA; size: NA; V: TRBV30; CDR3: CAWSVKGMNTEAFF; DNA: TGTGCCTGGAGTGTAAAGGGGATGAACACTGAAGCTTTCTTT